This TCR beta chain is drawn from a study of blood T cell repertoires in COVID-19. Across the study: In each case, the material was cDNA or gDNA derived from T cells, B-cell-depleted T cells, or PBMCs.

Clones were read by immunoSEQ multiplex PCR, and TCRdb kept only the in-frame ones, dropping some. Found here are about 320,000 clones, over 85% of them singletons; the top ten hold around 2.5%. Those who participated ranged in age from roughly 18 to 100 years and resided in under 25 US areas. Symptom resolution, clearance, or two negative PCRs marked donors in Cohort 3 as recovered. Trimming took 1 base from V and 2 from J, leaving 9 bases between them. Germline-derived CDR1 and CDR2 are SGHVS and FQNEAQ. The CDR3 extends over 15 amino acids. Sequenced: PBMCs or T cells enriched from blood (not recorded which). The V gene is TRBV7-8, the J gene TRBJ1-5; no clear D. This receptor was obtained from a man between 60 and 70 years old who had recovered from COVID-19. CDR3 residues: CASSLGGMGNQPQHF. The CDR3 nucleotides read TGTGCCAGCAGCTTAGGTGGCATGGGCAATCAGCCCCAGCATTTT.